This TCR beta chain was found in a study of T cell clonality in common variable immunodeficiency. Clones were sequenced by immunoSEQ multiplex PCR, and TCRdb holds only the in-frame ones, with some missing. This sample comprises about 34,000 clones, none seen once only. This clone appeared a few times. The read finishes 3 residues shy of the CDR3 end, and the germline J gene is used to complete it. This CDR3 comprises 15 residues. The germline gives CDR1 SNHLY, CDR2 FYNNEI. Deletions cut 2 bases from V and 7 bases from J, with 17 bases between. The clonotype was recovered from a person aged 18-69 years in good health. Sequencing was done on a sample of peripheral blood mononuclear cells. V usage is TRBV2 and J usage is TRBJ1-2; D gene uncertain. CDR3 protein: CASSESAARAGGYTF. The part of the CDR3 DNA that was read is TGTGCCAGCAGTGAAAGTGCCGCCAGAGCAGGTGGC. Variable domain in full (rest from reference TRBV2 and TRBJ1-2): EPEVTQTPSHQVTQMGQEVILRCVPISNHLYFYWYRQILGQKVEFLVSFYNNEISEKSEIFDDQFSVERPDGSNFTLKIRSTKLEDSAMYFCASSESAARAGGYTFGSGTRLTVV.